This TCR beta chain was recovered during a study of blood T cell repertoires in COVID-19. The V gene lost 4 bases and the J gene lost 4 bases, with 16 bases spanning the gap. This CDR3 has 15 amino acids. CDR1 and CDR2 (germline): MNHEY, SVGAGI. Sequencing was performed with immunoSEQ multiplex PCR; in TCRdb, only in-frame clones are kept and a portion is missing. The profile shows approximately 130,000 clones, roughly 86% of them singletons. The chain uses TRBV6-5 and TRBJ1-2; D gene ambiguous. This clonotype was obtained from a human donor in a cohort sampled during active COVID-19. Sequencing input: peripheral blood. The CDR3 nucleotides read TGTGCCAGCAGTTCAACCCTAATCGGAGGCTATGGCTACACCTTC. This encodes CASSSTLIGGYGYTF.